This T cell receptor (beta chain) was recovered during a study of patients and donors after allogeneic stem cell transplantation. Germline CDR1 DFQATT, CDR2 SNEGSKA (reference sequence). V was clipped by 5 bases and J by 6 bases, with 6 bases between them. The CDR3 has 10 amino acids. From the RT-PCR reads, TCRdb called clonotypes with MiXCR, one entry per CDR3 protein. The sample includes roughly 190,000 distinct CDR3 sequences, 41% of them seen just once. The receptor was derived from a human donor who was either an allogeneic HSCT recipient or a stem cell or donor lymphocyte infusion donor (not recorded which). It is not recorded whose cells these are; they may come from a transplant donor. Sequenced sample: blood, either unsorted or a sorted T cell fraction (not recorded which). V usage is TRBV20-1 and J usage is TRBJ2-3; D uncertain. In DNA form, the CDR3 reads TGCAGTGCTTTCAGGGATACGCAGTATTTT. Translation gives CSAFRDTQYF.